A single sample is the source of the 17 T cell receptor beta chains below, sequenced in a study of Graves' ophthalmopathy and Graves' hyperthyroidism. RNA transcripts served as template for amplifying TCR beta CDR3 sequences. Scientists carried out first-round RT-PCR using HTBI primers and then a second-round multiplex PCR. TCRdb re-analysed the multiplex PCR reads in MiXCR, keeping a single row per CDR3 protein. Found here are around 520,000 distinct CDR3 sequences, about 40% of them singletons; the top ten hold around 4.6%. Sample: peripheral blood or thyroid tissue (not recorded which). These receptors all stem from an adult man with Graves' hyperthyroidism.

The sample holds a few counts of this clonotype. The J gene is TRBJ1-5, the V gene TRBV14, with a possible D match to TRBD1 (6 bases). V was pared by 4 bases and J by 1 base, with 14 bases between. Germline V gene data show CDR1 as SGHDN and CDR2 as FVKESK. The length of the CDR3 is 16 residues. The CDR3 spells CASSPSTGQSNQPQHF. The CDR3 coding sequence is TGTGCCAGCAGCCCGTCAACAGGGCAGAGCAATCAGCCCCAGCATTTT. Full variable domain (rest looked up from reference TRBV14 and TRBJ1-5): EAGVTQFPSHSVIEKGQTVTLRCDPISGHDNLYWYRRVMGKEIKFLLHFVKESKQDESGMPNNRFLAERTGGTYSTLKVQPAELEDSGVYFCASSPSTGQSNQPQHFGDGTRLSIL.

The chain couples TRBV12-3 or TRBV12-4 to TRBJ1-5, with 8 bases aligning to TRBD1. The J segment lost 7 bases and the V segment lost 8 bases, leaving 7 bases of the junction unmatched. The CDR3 extends over 13 amino acids. The CDR3 reads CASGRRTGQPQHF. The DNA for the CDR3 is TGTGCCAGCGGTCGCAGGACAGGGCAGCCCCAGCATTTT.

This chain joins TRBV20-1 and TRBJ1-4; no firm D call. Germline V lookup: CDR1 DFQATT, CDR2 SNEGSKA (reference sequence). V lost 8 bases to trimming and J lost 3 bases, with 13 bases between them. The CDR3 runs to 13 residues. Here the CDR3 reads CSPREQPNEKLFF. CDR3 DNA: TGCAGTCCCCGGGAACAGCCTAATGAAAAACTGTTTTTT.

As concerns this clonotype: With a much larger clone just one base away, this may be a read error. CDR3 protein: CASRSTGRTYSSPLHF. CDR3 DNA: TGTGCCAGCAGATCGACAGGGAGGACCTATAGTTCACCCCTCCACTTT. V gene TRBV10-2 combines with J gene TRBJ1-6; 7 bases fit TRBD1. The length of the CDR3 is 16 residues. Germline V gives CDR1 WSHSY, CDR2 SAAADI.

The V and J genes are TRBV25-1 and TRBJ1-2; D ambiguous. Germline loops: CDR1 MGHDK, CDR2 SYGVNS. The V end lost 4 bases, the J end lost 10 bases, and 7 bases lay between the germline ends. There are 10 residues in the CDR3. CDR3 bases: TGTGCCAGCAGTGCCGGGTACTACACCTTC. This sequence encodes CASSAGYYTF.

CDR3 amino acids: CASRTSTGGTEAFF. The CDR3 region has the DNA TGTGCCAGTCGGACATCGACAGGGGGCACTGAAGCTTTCTTT. The V and J genes are TRBV19 and TRBJ1-1; 9 bases match TRBD1. The CDR3 has 14 amino acids. The V gene end was trimmed by 8 bases and the J gene end by 4 bases; junction bases not matched to a gene: 8. Germline-derived CDR1 and CDR2 are LNHDA and SQIVND (reference sequence).

The rearrangement uses TRBV15 and TRBJ2-7, with 7 bases lining up with TRBD1. This CDR3 has 16 residues. The V and J ends lost 3 bases and 0 bases, in that order; junction bases with no gene match: 8. Germline CDR1 and CDR2: LNHNV and YYDKDF (reference sequence). CDR3 sequence: CATSSLGQSPSYEQYF. In DNA form, the CDR3 reads TGTGCCACCAGCAGCTTGGGACAGTCACCCTCCTACGAGCAGTACTTC.

The table lists this clonotype with a count of one. The chain has TRBV19 and TRBJ2-5; possibly TRBD1 for D (6 bases). Between the trimmed V and J ends, which lost 9 bases and 4 bases, there was a span of 18 bases. Germline assignment: CDR1 LNHDA and CDR2 SQIVND (reference sequence). The CDR3 length is 14 residues. The CDR3 protein is CARTLSSRGETQYF. The CDR3 nucleotides read TGTGCCAGGACCCTCAGCTCCAGGGGAGAGACCCAGTACTTC.

Concerning this clonotype itself: A read error may produce the germline difference seen at one junction end. The gene calls are TRBV12-3 or TRBV12-4 and TRBJ2-2; 14 bases are a match to TRBD2. The CDR3 is made up of 16 amino acids. In DNA, the CDR3 is TGTACCAGCAGTTCCCCGGGACTAGCGGGAGCCGGGGAGCTGTTTTTT. Its protein product is CTSSSPGLAGAGELFF.

This clonotype was picked up many times. J is TRBJ2-6 and V is TRBV19, with 11 bases aligning to TRBD2. Trimming took 1 base from V and 0 from J; bases not matched to a gene: 5. The germline gives CDR1 LNHDA, CDR2 SQIVND (reference sequence). The CDR3 is 19 amino acids. The CDR3: CASSIGLAGKLSGANVLTF. The CDR3 DNA follows: TGTGCCAGTAGTATAGGACTAGCGGGAAAACTCTCTGGGGCCAACGTCCTGACTTTC.

This chain uses TRBV7-8 with TRBJ1-1; tentative D call: TRBD1 (5 bases). Germline CDR1 is SGHVS and CDR2 is FQNEAQ. The CDR3 covers 17 residues. Trimming removed 2 bases at V and 0 bases at J, with 16 bases between. CDR3 sequence: CASSLYGGEGLNTEAFF. The CDR3 region has the DNA TGTGCCAGCAGCTTATACGGTGGAGAGGGGTTGAACACTGAAGCTTTCTTT.

This clonotype showed up many times. The chain couples TRBV2 to TRBJ1-2; 10 positions match TRBD1. Looked up from germline, CDR1 is SNHLY and CDR2 is FYNNEI. The V gene end was trimmed by 8 bases and the J gene end by 2 bases; junction bases not matched to a gene: 2. The CDR3 totals 13 residues. The CDR3 nucleotides read TGTGCCAGCGGGACAGGGGAGAACTATGGCTACACCTTC. Encoded protein: CASGTGENYGYTF.

This clonotype was recorded many times. The V gene is TRBV12-3 or TRBV12-4, the J gene TRBJ2-5; no definite D call. The CDR3 extends over 14 amino acids. The V end lost 7 bases, the J end lost 5 bases, and 17 bases lay between the germline ends. CDR3 DNA: TGTGCCAGCACCCTAGGCGGCGGTTCGGAGACCCAGTACTTC. Translation: CASTLGGGSETQYF.

CDR3 bases: TGTGCCAGCAGTTCAAAGGGCGGCAATCAGCCCCAGCATTTT. It specifies CASSSKGGNQPQHF. The V and J genes are TRBV12-3 or TRBV12-4 and TRBJ1-5; D remains ambiguous. The CDR3 is 14 amino acids. Trimming left V 4 bases short and J 2 bases short, with 9 bases between.

For this clonotype: Being one base from a much bigger clone, this may be a read error. The chain is built from TRBV10-2 and TRBJ2-5, with D perhaps matching TRBD1 (5 bases). CDR1 is WSHSY, CDR2 SAAADI, per germline. The CDR3 extends over 13 amino acids. In nucleotides, the CDR3 is TGCGCCAGCAGTAACCAGGGATTAGAGACCCGGTACTTC. It is translated as CASSNQGLETRYF.

The chain is built from TRBV20-1 and TRBJ1-3, with TRBD1 identical over 7 bases. The CDR3 is 15 amino acids. After removal of 3 bases from V and 3 bases from J, the junction contained 8 bases not matched to a gene. Germline-derived CDR1 and CDR2 are DFQATT and SNEGSKA (reference sequence). CDR3: CSASPRTGFGNTIYF. The CDR3 coding sequence is TGCAGTGCTAGTCCCCGGACAGGCTTTGGAAACACCATATATTTT.

There are a few counts of this clonotype. The rearrangement uses TRBV27 and TRBJ1-1, with unresolved D. V was shortened by 6 bases and J by 6 bases, with 17 bases between the two germline ends. The CDR3 runs 14 residues. Germline V gene lookup returns CDR1 MNHEY and CDR2 SMNVEV (reference sequence). For the CDR3, the DNA is TGTGCCAGCAGCCAGAATGGACGGATTTCTGAAGCTTTCTTT. The encoded protein is CASSQNGRISEAFF.